In this sample, the clone carrying this T cell receptor beta chain turned up many times. Its antigen is undetermined. This entry is derived from a study of early T cells in non-severe SARS-CoV-2 infection. Study overall: The sequenced material was bulk RNA from unsorted whole blood, and its chains were unpaired. Study-level results: Reliance on VDJdb matching favored anti-spike CD8 responses; private and CD4 specificities were missed.

TCRdb reprocessed the 5' RACE reads via MiXCR and lists one record per CDR3 protein. The top ten clones hold under 4.5% of a sample with tens of thousands of distinct CDR3 sequences, around 10% of them seen once. This CDR3 is built from 15 residues. The germline CDR1 and CDR2 sequences are LGHDT and YNNKEL (reference sequence). Trimming removed 0 bases from V and 0 bases from J, with 6 bases in between. This sample comprised whole blood, obtained at baseline. The TCR sequence derives from an adult who was a healthcare worker with PCR-confirmed SARS-CoV-2 infection or an uninfected control (not recorded which). The chain combines TRBV3-1 with TRBJ2-1; D remains unclear. CDR3 in DNA: TGTGCCAGCAGCCAAGACATTCCCTCCTACAATGAGCAGTTCTTC. Its protein is CASSQDIPSYNEQFF.